A single sample gave rise to the 2 T cell receptor beta chains below, sequenced in a study of Graves' ophthalmopathy and Graves' hyperthyroidism. Using RNA transcripts, the TCR beta CDR3 regions were amplified. Second-round multiplex PCR came after a first-round RT-PCR that employed HTBI primers. MiXCR, run by TCRdb on the multiplex PCR reads, gives a single entry per CDR3 protein. The sample holds approximately 460,000 distinct CDR3 sequences, about an eighth seen once. The specimen sequenced was blood. These receptor sequences come from a woman between 25 and 40 years old with Graves' ophthalmopathy.

This clonotype came up many times. A read error may account for a junction end that differs from germline. The chain combines TRBV12-3 or TRBV12-4 with TRBJ2-7, with 7 nucleotides matching TRBD1. This CDR3 has 15 amino acids. The CDR3 DNA sequence: TGTGCCAGCAGCCGAGACAGGGATCCCTCCTCCGAGCAGTACTTC. Its protein is CASSRDRDPSSEQYF.

This clonotype was observed many times. In DNA form, the CDR3 reads TGTGCCAGCAGTTATCTTGGCGGAAGATACGAGCAGTACTTC. Protein product: CASSYLGGRYEQYF. The chain carries TRBV6-2 or TRBV6-3 and TRBJ2-7; no clear D. Germline V CDR1 and CDR2: MNHEY, SVGEGT. V was cut by 3 bases and J by 4 bases, with 13 bases left in between. The CDR3 is made up of 14 amino acids.